This T cell receptor beta chain is drawn from a study of CD8+ T cells in alopecia areata (dated by TCRdb to between 2017 and 2018). With regard to the full study: Treated patients were enrolled in an open-label pilot trial of oral tofacitinib, 5 to 10 mg twice daily, for moderate-to-severe alopecia areata. Patients received tofacitinib for 6 to 18 months and were then followed off drug for 6 months to check for delayed response and recurrence. To study T cell clonal expansion in alopecia areata, the researchers applied high-throughput TCRbeta sequencing to both the C3H/HeJ mouse model and human patients. On the human side, TCRbeta sequencing was run on scalp tissue and on sorted CD4+ and CD8+ peripheral blood T cells from healthy controls and from alopecia areata patients with either patchy or totalis/universalis disease. Tofacitinib-treated patients had biopsies at baseline and at 4 and 24 weeks of treatment, with a later scalp biopsy in several patients. Scalp clonality was compared among normal scalp (n=4), patchy alopecia areata scalp (n=8), and alopecia totalis/universalis scalp (n=8). The RNA source kit depended on sample type: the PAXgene miRNA kit for fixed scalp, the miRNeasy kit for PBMCs, and the RNeasy kit for mouse skin. TCRbeta CDR3 regions were amplified by immunoSEQ multiplex PCR using 35 Vbeta forward and 13 Jbeta reverse primers. Overall study outcomes, separate from this receptor: Compared with mice, TCR sequences shared between patients were less clear, possibly partly because of HLA diversity across the patient population. Higher clonality and more expanded CD8+ clones were observed in lesional scalp than in normal scalp, particularly in alopecia totalis/universalis, a finding suggestive of antigenic drive. Resident alphabeta T cells in normal human skin are also sequenced, complicating scalp TCR repertoire analysis, unlike mouse skin dominated by gammadelta T cells.

The protocol used for the library was the immunoSEQ multiplex PCR assay. RNA was extracted from all samples and reverse transcribed into cDNA, which served as template for TCR sequencing. SuperScript III was used to make first-strand cDNA, primed with a 2:1 mix of oligo-dT and random hexamers. A synthetic immune receptor repertoire was used to assess amplification bias, and residual bias was removed computationally. The study's processing was this. After raw reads were preprocessed to remove errors, the CDR3 was defined following IMGT conventions as running from the conserved cysteine to phenylalanine. Clonality was calculated as 1 minus Shannon entropy normalized by log2 of the number of productive unique TCRs. Whether scalp clones were CD4 or CD8 was inferred by matching scalp TCRbeta sequences against CD4 and CD8 repertoires sorted from blood. The table was pulled from immuneACCESS by TCRdb, which kept in-frame rearrangements only. Such tables lose some clones; where checked, under half of the loss comes from unresolved V genes, and the rest has no known cause. D and trimming were read from the DNA, whereas the V and J calls and clone size are those reported in that table. Recorded for this sample are roughly 120,000 clones; 35% to 45% of them occurred a single time. Over 3% of the sample comes from the top ten.

Peripheral blood and lesional scalp punch biopsies were obtained from patients with alopecia areata. After PBMCs were isolated by density centrifugation and stained for CD3, CD4 and CD8, a FACSAria was used to sort CD4+ and CD8+ T cells. Reading the germline V gene gives CDR1 SQVTM and CDR2 ANQGSEA. V and J lose 4 bases and 5 bases, and a span of 14 bases separates them. Measured from the cysteine to the phenylalanine, the CDR3 is 14 residues long. Just CDR3 DNA is preserved here, 42 bases in frame from base 1. In regard to this clone: Its target antigen remains unknown. No base-level quality is on record; no much larger clone is a single base apart.

The sequenced sample consisted of CD4+ T cells sorted from blood. This clonotype was sampled from a human donor with alopecia areata. The sequence is built from TRBV29-1 and TRBJ1-4; the D segment could be TRBD1, given 5 matching bases. The DNA sequence is given as TGCAGCGTTGGATTGACAGCAAGCAATGAAAAACTGTTTTTT. Translation gives CSVGLTASNEKLFF.